This TCR beta chain was obtained from a study of blood T cell repertoires in COVID-19. Only in-frame clones appear in the TCRdb table, and some are missing; sequencing was by immunoSEQ multiplex PCR. Of about 370,000 clones in the sample, approximately 91% were seen once. This CDR3 has 15 amino acids. Trimming cost V 7 bases and J 9 bases, with 19 bases left between them. CDR1 SNHLY and CDR2 FYNNEI come from the germline V gene. The receptor comes from a woman in her forties who had been exposed to COVID-19. Sequencing input: PBMCs or T cells enriched from blood (not recorded which). The chain couples TRBV2 to TRBJ1-6; the D is unclear. The CDR3 sequence: CASTASRGVGSPLHF. As DNA, the CDR3 is TGTGCCAGCACGGCTTCTCGGGGAGTGGGTTCACCCCTCCACTTT.